The 26 T cell receptor beta chains given below trace back to one sample, sequenced in a study of T cell repertoires in cytomegalovirus infection. In TCRdb, the reads were re-called with MiXCR into one record per CDR3 protein. Of about 450,000 distinct CDR3 sequences in the sample, approximately 31% were seen once. The sample consisted of PBMCs. These receptor sequences come from a human donor in good health (CMV status not recorded). Some clones in this sample may be carry-over from other donors' samples.

V usage is TRBV10-3 and J usage is TRBJ1-6; the D is unclear. This CDR3 is 17 amino acids long. CDR1 is ENHRY, CDR2 SYGVKD, per germline. The germline V and J ends were trimmed by 10 bases and 0 bases, with 19 bases remaining between them. In DNA, the CDR3 is TGTGCCACCGAATCCGACGGTACTAGCTCCTATAATTCACCCCTCCACTTT. This encodes CATESDGTSSYNSPLHF.

This chain uses TRBV7-2 with TRBJ1-1, with D possibly being TRBD1 (5 bases). V lost 1 base and J lost 3, with 12 bases in between. CDR1 and CDR2 (germline): SGHTA, FQGNSA. The CDR3 totals 15 residues. In DNA form, the CDR3 reads TGTGCCAGCAGCTTAGGGGGGGGGGGGTACACTGAAGCTTTCTTT. It translates to CASSLGGGGYTEAFF.

In its sample, this clonotype was seen many times. The CDR3 reads CASSPPGLAGGLYNEQFF. The CDR3, as DNA: TGTGCCAGCAGCCCACCGGGACTAGCGGGGGGACTCTACAATGAGCAGTTCTTC. The chain carries TRBV7-2 and TRBJ2-1; 15 bases map to TRBD2. The J segment lost 3 bases and the V segment lost 5 bases, leaving 8 bases of the junction unmatched. The length of the CDR3 is 18 residues. From germline, CDR1 is SGHTA and CDR2 FQGNSA.

This clonotype has more than one count but fewer than ten. V and J are TRBV7-9 and TRBJ2-3; no reliable D call. Germline CDR1 is SEHNR and CDR2 is FQNEAQ (reference sequence). V was cut by 7 bases and J by 2 bases, with 13 bases left in between. This CDR3 spans 14 amino acids. CDR3 residues: CASKQPPTTDTQYF. The CDR3, as DNA: TGTGCCAGCAAACAGCCCCCGACCACAGATACGCAGTATTTT.

V is TRBV28 and J is TRBJ1-1, with D uncertain. The CDR3 spans 14 residues. Germline lookup yields CDR1 MDHEN and CDR2 SYDVKM. V lost 6 bases to trimming and J lost 1 base, with 12 bases between them. The CDR3 DNA sequence: TGTGCCAGCAGCATGGACTTTTGGAACACTGAAGCTTTCTTT. It encodes CASSMDFWNTEAFF.

This clonotype was observed a few times. The V call is TRBV7-2, the J call TRBJ2-7; the match to TRBD2 covers 10 bases. With 1 base clipped from V and 7 bases from J, the junction kept 7 bases outside the gene matches. Germline V gene sequence: CDR1 SGHTA, CDR2 FQGNSA. The CDR3 has 15 amino acids. As DNA, the CDR3 is TGTGCCAGCAGCTTAGGGCTAGCGGGGGTACAAGAGCAGTACTTC. Translated, it gives CASSLGLAGVQEQYF. The full variable domain, rest sourced from reference TRBV7-2 and TRBJ2-7, is GAGVSQSPSNKVTEKGKDVELRCDPISGHTALYWYRQSLGQGLEFLIYFQGNSAPDKSGLPSDRFSAERTGGSVSTLTIQRTQQEDSAVYLCASSLGLAGVQEQYFGPGTRLTVT.

This clonotype was found many times. The chain uses TRBV7-2 and TRBJ2-7; D is possibly TRBD1 (6 bases). The CDR3 covers 16 residues. The V and J ends lost 1 base and 2 bases respectively, with 15 bases between them. The V gene's germline CDR1 is SGHTA and CDR2 FQGNSA. The CDR3 DNA reads TGTGCCAGCAGCTTAGGGGGGCCAGGCCAGACCTACGAGCAGTACTTC. Protein sequence: CASSLGGPGQTYEQYF.

In regard to this clonotype: This may be a read error, as it is one base from a much larger clone. The CDR3 does not close with the conserved phenylalanine or tryptophan, likely indicating a read error. The chain is built from TRBV7-2 and TRBJ2-1; 12 nucleotides line up with TRBD2. V was pared by 1 base and J by 5 bases, with 3 bases of the junction left unmatched. The CDR3 totals 16 residues. Germline V gene lookup returns CDR1 SGHTA and CDR2 FQGNSA. The CDR3 coding sequence is TGTGCCAGCAGCTTAGTGTCTAGCGGGGGGGACAATGAGCAGTTCTTA. Amino acid sequence: CASSLVSSGGDNEQFL.

The rearrangement joins TRBV6-1 to TRBJ1-1; D might be TRBD1 (5 bases). The V and J ends lost 5 bases and 3 bases respectively, with 16 bases between them. The CDR3 covers 15 residues. The germline CDR1 and CDR2 sequences are MNHNS and SASEGT. The CDR3 reads CASSYGHPADTEAFF. CDR3 coding DNA: TGTGCCAGCAGTTACGGACACCCAGCGGACACTGAAGCTTTCTTT.

The V and J genes are TRBV19 and TRBJ2-1, with D possibly matching TRBD1 (6 bases). Trimming shortened V by 0 bases and J by 7 bases, and 19 bases separated the two germline ends. CDR1 LNHDA and CDR2 SQIVND come from the germline V gene (reference sequence). This CDR3 contains 17 residues. The CDR3 region is CASSIDRGTPDANEQFF. For the CDR3, the DNA is TGTGCCAGTAGTATAGATCGAGGGACACCTGATGCTAATGAGCAGTTCTTC.

This clonotype was recorded many times. The chain combines TRBV7-8 with TRBJ2-1, with 8 bases lining up with TRBD1. Trimming at V came to 4 bases and at J to 3 bases, leaving 11 bases not matched to a gene. The CDR3 runs to 17 residues. Germline CDR1 and CDR2: SGHVS and FQNEAQ. This chain's CDR3 is CASSSPDRGWDYNEQFF. The DNA of the CDR3 is TGTGCCAGCAGCTCCCCTGACAGGGGATGGGACTACAATGAGCAGTTCTTC.

This clonotype has just a few counts. The chain uses TRBV28 and TRBJ1-1; tentatively, D is TRBD1 (5 bases). V dropped 7 bases and J dropped 5 bases, with 14 bases sitting between them. The CDR3 extends over 13 amino acids. Germline-derived CDR1 and CDR2 are MDHEN and SYDVKM. CDR3 loop: CASNLGDLTEAFF. The CDR3 region has the DNA TGTGCCAGCAACCTAGGGGATTTGACTGAAGCTTTCTTT.

V is TRBV12-3 or TRBV12-4 and J is TRBJ1-4; perhaps TRBD1 as D (6 bases). V lost 5 bases and J 10 bases, leaving 23 bases between the germline ends. This CDR3 is 16 amino acids long. The CDR3 DNA follows: TGTGCCAGCAGTCCTACGGGGCAGGGGTTATTAGGAAAACTGTTTTTT. The encoded protein is CASSPTGQGLLGKLFF.

This clonotype was seen more than once but under ten times. This sequence joins TRBV6-1 and TRBJ1-1; the D is unclear. Trimming cost V 5 bases and J 1 base, with 17 bases left between them. The CDR3 is 16 residues long. The germline CDR1 and CDR2 sequences are MNHNS and SASEGT. DNA for the CDR3: TGTGCCAGCAGTTACTGGGCGGTCAGCTCGAACACTGAAGCTTTCTTT. Its protein is CASSYWAVSSNTEAFF.

The genes are TRBV11-2 and TRBJ1-1; D is ambiguous. The CDR3 totals 16 residues. Germline V gene data show CDR1 as SGHAT and CDR2 as FQNNGV. Trimming left V 2 bases short and J 1 base short, with 14 bases between. In nucleotides, the CDR3 is TGTGCCAGCAGCTTAAGTGTCCAAGGTCCGAACACTGAAGCTTTCTTT. Translation: CASSLSVQGPNTEAFF.

The V call is TRBV7-3, the J call TRBJ2-2; maybe TRBD2 (6 bases). V shed 2 bases and J shed 6 bases, with 19 bases lying between them. Germline CDR1 reads SGHTA; CDR2 reads FQGTGA. This CDR3 region has 17 residues. DNA of the CDR3: TGTGCCAGCAGCTTACGTGAGCGGGTTGAGGTAGCCGGGGAGCTGTTTTTT. It encodes CASSLRERVEVAGELFF.

The V call is TRBV20-1, the J call TRBJ1-5; 11 positions match TRBD1. The CDR3 is 18 amino acids. CDR1 and CDR2 (germline): DFQATT, SNEGSKA (reference sequence). Trimming at V came to 5 bases and at J to 7 bases, leaving 19 bases not matched to a gene. The CDR3 sequence: CSALSGTGGPPGGQPQHF. CDR3 nucleotide sequence: TGCAGTGCTCTCAGTGGGACAGGGGGACCGCCCGGGGGACAGCCCCAGCATTTT.

This clonotype appeared many times. The rearrangement uses TRBV7-9 and TRBJ1-2, with D tentatively TRBD1 (5 bases). Trimming shortened V by 5 bases and J by 4 bases, and 14 bases separated the two germline ends. CDR1 is SEHNR, CDR2 FQNEAQ, per germline (reference sequence). The CDR3 has 14 amino acids. The CDR3 here is CASSEMRDLYGYTF. The DNA for the CDR3 is TGTGCCAGCAGCGAAATGCGGGACCTCTATGGCTACACCTTC.

The chain links TRBV20-1 to TRBJ1-5, with 11 bases that match TRBD1. Germline V gene data show CDR1 as DFQATT and CDR2 as SNEGSKA (reference sequence). CDR3 length: 18 amino acids. V gave up 0 bases and J gave up 6 bases; unmatched junction bases: 13. The CDR3: CSARDQAFRTGGSQPQHF. The CDR3, as DNA: TGCAGTGCTAGAGATCAAGCGTTCCGGACAGGGGGCAGTCAGCCCCAGCATTTT.

In regard to this clonotype: Germline and junction disagree at one end, which may indicate a read error. V and J are TRBV7-8 and TRBJ1-1, with 9 nucleotides matching TRBD1. This CDR3 has 13 amino acids. Germline V gives CDR1 SGHVS, CDR2 FQNEAQ. CDR3 loop: CARSLDRGTEFFF. In nucleotides, the CDR3 is TGTGCCAGAAGCTTGGACAGGGGAACGGAATTTTTCTTT.

This clonotype has a handful of counts. The CDR3 reads CASSPAGRVGYGYTF. The CDR3 DNA reads as TGTGCCAGTAGTCCGGCCGGGAGGGTTGGCTATGGCTACACCTTC. The chain carries TRBV19 and TRBJ1-2, with unresolved D. Germline V gene data show CDR1 as LNHDA and CDR2 as SQIVND (reference sequence). The CDR3 runs 15 residues. Trimming shortened V by 5 bases and J by 4 bases, and 17 bases separated the two germline ends.

The V call is TRBV11-2, the J call TRBJ1-3; D gene ambiguous. Germline loops: CDR1 SGHAT, CDR2 FQNNGV. The CDR3 spans 17 residues. V lost 1 base and J lost 0, with 13 bases in between. The CDR3 loop is CASSLGRRFSSGNTIYF. The DNA for the CDR3 is TGTGCCAGCAGCTTAGGGCGCCGATTCAGCTCTGGAAACACCATATATTTT.

This clonotype was detected only a few times. This chain joins TRBV19 and TRBJ2-1; D is uncertain. Germline V gene sequence: CDR1 LNHDA, CDR2 SQIVND (reference sequence). The V gene lost 4 bases and the J gene lost 0 bases, with 10 bases spanning the gap. The CDR3 has 15 amino acids. The CDR3 loop is CASSTIGSSYNEQFF. CDR3 in DNA: TGTGCCAGTAGTACCATCGGCAGCTCCTACAATGAGCAGTTCTTC.

This clonotype was seen many times. DNA of the CDR3: TGTGCCAGCAGCTTAGGGGGCAGCCTTCACTACAATGAGCAGTTCTTC. Its translation: CASSLGGSLHYNEQFF. V is TRBV7-2 and J is TRBJ2-1, with D perhaps TRBD1 (5 bases). Germline V gene sequence: CDR1 SGHTA, CDR2 FQGNSA. With 1 base removed from V and 3 bases from J, the gap between germline ends came to 13 bases. CDR3 size: 16 residues. The complete variable domain, with remaining parts taken from reference TRBV7-2 and TRBJ2-1, reads GAGVSQSPSNKVTEKGKDVELRCDPISGHTALYWYRQSLGQGLEFLIYFQGNSAPDKSGLPSDRFSAERTGGSVSTLTIQRTQQEDSAVYLCASSLGGSLHYNEQFFGPGTRLTVL.

The table lists this clonotype with a few counts. The chain recombines TRBV20-1 with TRBJ2-1; D is unresolved. CDR1 and CDR2 (germline): DFQATT, SNEGSKA (reference sequence). The ends were cut back, 6 bases at V and 7 bases at J, with 22 bases in the middle. This CDR3 region has 15 residues. The CDR3 here is CSAPNRLGIENEQFF. In DNA form, the CDR3 reads TGCAGTGCACCCAATAGGCTGGGGATCGAAAATGAGCAGTTCTTC.

This clonotype was found a few times. The chain employs TRBV7-9 and TRBJ1-1; 7 positions match TRBD1. This CDR3 is built from 14 residues. The V segment lost 1 base and the J segment 5 bases; nucleotides outside the gene matches: 4. The germline CDR1 and CDR2 sequences are SEHNR and FQNEAQ (reference sequence). The CDR3 is CASSLETGWTEAFF. For the CDR3, the DNA is TGTGCCAGCAGCTTAGAGACAGGGTGGACTGAAGCTTTCTTT.